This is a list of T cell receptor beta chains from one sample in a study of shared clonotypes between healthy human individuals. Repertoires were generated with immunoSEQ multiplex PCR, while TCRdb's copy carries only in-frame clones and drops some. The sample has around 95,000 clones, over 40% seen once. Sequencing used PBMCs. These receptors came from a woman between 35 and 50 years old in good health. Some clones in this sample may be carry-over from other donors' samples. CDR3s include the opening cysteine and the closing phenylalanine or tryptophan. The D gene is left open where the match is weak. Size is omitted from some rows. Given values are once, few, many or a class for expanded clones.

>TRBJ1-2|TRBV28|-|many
CASSLKGYGYTF
TGTGCCAGCAGTTTGAAGGGGTATGGCTACACCTTC
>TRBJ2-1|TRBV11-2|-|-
CASSFGGRGNEQFF
TGTGCCAGCAGCTTTGGCGGCCGGGGGAATGAGCAGTTCTTC
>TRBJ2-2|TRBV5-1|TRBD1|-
CASSLGHTGVRTGELFF
TGCGCCAGCAGCTTGGGTCACACAGGGGTTCGGACCGGGGAGCTGTTTTTT
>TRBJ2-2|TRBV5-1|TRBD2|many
CASSLAGGPSTGELFF
TGCGCCAGCAGCTTAGCGGGAGGGCCAAGCACCGGGGAGCTGTTTTTT
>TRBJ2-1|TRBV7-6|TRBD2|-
CASSPTAGWGYNEQFF
TGTGCCAGCAGCCCTACAGCGGGGTGGGGCTACAATGAGCAGTTCTTC
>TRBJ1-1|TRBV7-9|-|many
CASSSFRGGSTEAFF
TGTGCCAGCAGCTCGTTCAGGGGAGGGAGCACTGAAGCTTTCTTT
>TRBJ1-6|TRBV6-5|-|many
CASSYRASPLHF
TGTGCCAGCAGTTACCGGGCCTCACCCCTCCACTTT
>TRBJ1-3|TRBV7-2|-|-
CASSGAGNTIYF
TGTGCCAGCAGCGGAGCTGGAAACACCATATATTTT
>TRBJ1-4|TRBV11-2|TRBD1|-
CASSRDRANEKLFF
TGTGCCAGCAGTCGGGACAGGGCTAATGAAAAACTGTTTTTT
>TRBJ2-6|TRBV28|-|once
CASSPRDPGRVSGANVLTF
TGTGCCAGCAGTCCCCGGGACCCAGGGAGAGTTTCTGGGGCCAACGTCCTGACTTTC
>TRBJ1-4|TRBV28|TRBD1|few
CASSWDSSREKLFF
TGTGCCAGCAGTTGGGACAGTTCTAGGGAAAAACTGTTTTTT
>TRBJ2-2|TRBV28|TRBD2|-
CASSFPRAGLANTGELFF
TGTGCCAGCAGTTTTCCCCGGGCGGGACTAGCGAACACCGGGGAGCTGTTTTTT
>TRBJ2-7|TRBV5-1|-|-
CASSSTGTYEQYF
TGCGCCAGCAGCTCGACGGGAACCTACGAGCAGTACTTC
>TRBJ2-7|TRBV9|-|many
CASSARGAPVPNEQYF
TGTGCCAGCAGCGCTCGGGGGGCCCCAGTCCCCAACGAGCAGTACTTC
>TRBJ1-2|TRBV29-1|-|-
CSVETGSYGYTF
TGCAGCGTTGAGACAGGATCGTATGGCTACACCTTC
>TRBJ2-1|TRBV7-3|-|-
CASSFGTDNELFF
TGTGCCAGCAGCTTTGGGACTGATAATGAGCTGTTCTTC
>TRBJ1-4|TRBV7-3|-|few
CASSLSPHTGSDNEKLFF
TGTGCCAGCAGCTTATCGCCCCACACAGGTTCGGATAATGAAAAACTGTTTTTT
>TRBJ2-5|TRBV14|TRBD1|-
CASEGRGHMTQYF
TGTGCCAGCGAGGGCAGGGGGCACATGACCCAGTACTTC
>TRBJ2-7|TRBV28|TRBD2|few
CASSPSLAGLSYEQYF
TGTGCCAGCAGTCCATCTCTAGCGGGACTCTCCTACGAGCAGTACTTC
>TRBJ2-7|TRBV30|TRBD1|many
CAWSPGQVYEQYF
TGTGCCTGGAGCCCGGGACAGGTTTACGAGCAGTACTTC
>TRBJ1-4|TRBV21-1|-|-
CASSPRQGATNEKLFF
TGTGCCAGCTCACCCCGACAGGGGGCGACTAATGAAAAACTGTTTTTT
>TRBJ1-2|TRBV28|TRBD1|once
CASSFPGQGGYGYTF
TGTGCCAGCAGTTTTCCGGGACAGGGAGGCTATGGCTACACCTTC
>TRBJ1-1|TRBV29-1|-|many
CSGRRGGGPEGTEAFF
TGCAGCGGACGGAGGGGAGGGGGGCCGGAGGGCACTGAAGCTTTCTTT
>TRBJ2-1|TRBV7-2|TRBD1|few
CASGPRGNEQFF
TGTGCCAGCGGCCCCAGGGGGAATGAGCAGTTCTTC
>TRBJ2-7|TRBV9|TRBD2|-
CASSRGLAGAEYYEQYF
TGTGCCAGCAGCCGGGGACTAGCGGGAGCCGAGTACTACGAGCAGTACTTC
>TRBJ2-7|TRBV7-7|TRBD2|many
CASSLSSGDEQYF
TGTGCCAGCAGCTTATCCAGCGGGGACGAGCAGTACTTC
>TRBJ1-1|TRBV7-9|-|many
CASSLALINTEAFF
TGTGCCAGCAGCTTAGCACTGATAAACACTGAAGCTTTCTTT
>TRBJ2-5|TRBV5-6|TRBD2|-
CASSLRGATSGGETQYF
TGTGCCAGCAGCTTAAGAGGGGCGACTAGCGGCGGAGAGACCCAGTACTTC
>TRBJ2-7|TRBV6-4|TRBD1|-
CASSVDRGYEQYF
TGTGCCAGCAGTGTGGACAGGGGGTACGAGCAGTACTTC
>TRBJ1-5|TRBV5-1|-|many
CASSLVGGQPQHF
TGCGCCAGCAGCTTGGTGGGGGGTCAGCCCCAGCATTTT
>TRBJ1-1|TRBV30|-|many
CAWSVRGVGTEAFF
TGTGCCTGGAGTGTTCGAGGGGTAGGGACTGAAGCTTTCTTT
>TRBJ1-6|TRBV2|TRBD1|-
CASSETGQFNSPLHF
TGTGCCAGCAGTGAAACGGGACAGTTCAATTCACCCCTCCACTTT
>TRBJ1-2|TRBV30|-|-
CAWSVVNYGYTF
TGTGCCTGGAGTGTAGTTAACTATGGCTACACCTTC
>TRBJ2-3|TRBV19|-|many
CASTQNPGLTDTQYF
TGTGCCAGTACTCAGAACCCGGGCCTCACAGATACGCAGTATTTT
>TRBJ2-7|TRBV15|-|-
CATSRDRRELDEQYF
TGTGCCACCAGCAGAGATCGCAGGGAACTAGACGAGCAGTACTTC
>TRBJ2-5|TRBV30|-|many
CAWSVDGSGYVETQYF
TGTGCCTGGAGTGTAGACGGGAGTGGGTATGTTGAGACCCAGTACTTC
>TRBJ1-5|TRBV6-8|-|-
CASSYGTENQPQHF
TGTGCCAGCAGTTACGGGACGGAGAATCAGCCCCAGCATTTT
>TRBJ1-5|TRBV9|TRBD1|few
CASSVGQGGDQPQHF
TGTGCCAGCAGCGTAGGTCAGGGGGGGGATCAGCCCCAGCATTTT
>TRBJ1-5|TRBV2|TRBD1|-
CASGGDRERQPQHF
TGTGCCAGTGGAGGGGACAGGGAAAGGCAGCCCCAGCATTTT
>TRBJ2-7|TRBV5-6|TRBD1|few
CASSLLDRDWLEQYF
TGTGCCAGCAGCTTGTTGGACAGGGATTGGCTGGAGCAGTACTTC
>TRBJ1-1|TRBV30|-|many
CAWRAGWTEAFF
TGTGCCTGGAGAGCAGGGTGGACTGAAGCTTTCTTT
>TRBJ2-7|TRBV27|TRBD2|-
CASSSGLADEQYF
TGTGCCAGCAGTTCGGGACTAGCGGACGAGCAGTACTTC
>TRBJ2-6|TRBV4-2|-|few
CASSQEFGANVLTF
TGTGCCAGCAGCCAAGAATTCGGGGCCAACGTCCTGACTTTC
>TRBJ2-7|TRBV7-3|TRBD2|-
CASSLSRAREVHEQYF
TGTGCCAGCAGCTTATCACGTGCCCGGGAGGTCCACGAGCAGTACTTC
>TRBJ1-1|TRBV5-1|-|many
CASSPLLGTANTEAFF
TGCGCCAGCAGCCCCCTACTTGGGACCGCCAACACTGAAGCTTTCTTT
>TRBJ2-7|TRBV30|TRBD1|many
CAWTDRGSSYEQYF
TGTGCCTGGACCGACAGGGGGAGCTCCTACGAGCAGTACTTC
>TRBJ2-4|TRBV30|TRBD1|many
CAWLGTGTSGIAKNIQYF
TGTGCCTGGCTCGGGACAGGGACCAGCGGGATAGCCAAAAACATTCAGTACTTC
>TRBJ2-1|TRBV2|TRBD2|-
CASRGTSVYNEQFF
TGTGCCAGCAGAGGGACTAGCGTCTACAATGAGCAGTTCTTC
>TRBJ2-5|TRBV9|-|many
CASSAGDSGRVTQYF
TGTGCCAGCAGCGCAGGGGACAGCGGGCGGGTGACCCAGTACTTC
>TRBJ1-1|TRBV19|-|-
CASSTGGRALSEAFF
TGTGCCAGTAGTACGGGGGGTCGGGCCCTCTCTGAAGCTTTCTTT
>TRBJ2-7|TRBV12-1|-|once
CASSSYRVKPYEQYF
TGTGCCAGCAGCTCCTACAGGGTTAAGCCCTACGAGCAGTACTTC
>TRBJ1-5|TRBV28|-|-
CASSWSPGLNSNQPQHF
TGTGCCAGCAGTTGGTCCCCGGGGCTCAATAGCAATCAGCCCCAGCATTTT
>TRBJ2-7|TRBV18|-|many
CASSPIRQTYEQYF
TGTGCCAGCTCACCAATCCGACAGACCTACGAGCAGTACTTC
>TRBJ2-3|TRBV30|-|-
CAWSDGSPDTQYF
TGTGCCTGGAGCGACGGGAGTCCAGATACGCAGTATTTT
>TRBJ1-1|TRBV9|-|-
CASSLSRNTEAFF
TGTGCCAGCAGCTTGTCCAGGAACACTGAAGCTTTCTTT